These T cell receptor beta chains were read from a single sample in a study of early T cells in non-severe SARS-CoV-2 infection. One entry per CDR3 protein, called by TCRdb with MiXCR from the 5' RACE reads. The sample carries about 29,000 distinct CDR3 sequences, roughly 4.5% recorded once. Material for sequencing was whole blood. All receptors derive from an adult who was a healthcare worker with PCR-confirmed SARS-CoV-2 infection or an uninfected control (not recorded which). Each CDR3 is given without its conserved first and last residue. A D gene is named only where the DNA matches it firmly.

v_call,j_call,d_call,cdr3_aa
TRBV2,TRBJ2-5,TRBD1,ASTDSGQGDETQY
TRBV20-1,TRBJ1-3,.,SAGRNTIY
TRBV20-1,TRBJ2-4,.,SARDLAKNIQY
TRBV2,TRBJ1-6,TRBD1,ASRTQGARNSPLH
TRBV2,TRBJ1-6,.,ASRPARTDNSPLH
TRBV28,TRBJ2-7,TRBD1,ASISGQSSYEQY
TRBV10-3,TRBJ2-7,.,AISDRAVNEQY
TRBV30,TRBJ1-1,.,AWSGQGRGSEAF
TRBV7-6,TRBJ2-1,.,ASSLGAPGEQF
TRBV5-6,TRBJ2-2,.,ASSGGVVDRWGTGELF
TRBV11-2,TRBJ2-1,.,ASSLDGRVVGDEQF
TRBV20-1,TRBJ2-7,TRBD1,SALEGQVHEQY
TRBV7-2,TRBJ2-1,.,ASSSRGSQVGEQF
TRBV20-1,TRBJ2-3,TRBD2,SVRPGLALKPNTQY
TRBV11-3,TRBJ2-1,TRBD1,ASSQGVSYNEQF
TRBV7-3,TRBJ2-1,TRBD2,ASSLGTSGGQF
TRBV20-1,TRBJ2-1,TRBD2,SATALSSGGPNEQF
TRBV28,TRBJ1-5,.,ASSNGNSNQPQH
TRBV11-2,TRBJ2-5,.,ASSLTGETQY
TRBV9,TRBJ1-5,.,ASSEGVGNQPQH
TRBV10-3,TRBJ1-5,.,AISESDRGRPQH
TRBV6-6,TRBJ1-6,.,ASSTQTQHSPLH
TRBV12-2,TRBJ2-7,.,ASHFGGFDSYEQY
TRBV6-2/TRBV6-3,TRBJ2-2,TRBD1,ASSYLGGPTGELF
TRBV3-1,TRBJ2-7,.,ASSQFYEQY
TRBV30,TRBJ2-3,.,AWSPLKDTQY
TRBV7-3,TRBJ2-3,TRBD2,ASSSKTSGRADTQY
TRBV7-9,TRBJ2-5,.,ASSFSAQETQY
TRBV5-6,TRBJ2-3,TRBD1,ASSPMRTGRTDTQY
TRBV9,TRBJ2-6,.,ASSLRGSGANVLT
TRBV7-2,TRBJ2-7,.,ASSFVAPAYEQY
TRBV5-1,TRBJ2-7,.,ASSLEGNEQY
TRBV12-3/TRBV12-4,TRBJ2-2,.,ASSPRDTGELF
TRBV7-9,TRBJ2-1,.,ASSLLTVLTYNEQF
TRBV19,TRBJ1-4,.,ASRRRTRGNEKLF
TRBV12-3/TRBV12-4,TRBJ2-1,.,ASSRNRQANNEQF
TRBV18,TRBJ1-6,.,ASSQNSVGSPLH
TRBV11-2,TRBJ1-3,.,ASGRFSSGNTIY
TRBV24-1,TRBJ2-3,.,ATSDPRHGPDTQY
TRBV29-1,TRBJ2-7,TRBD1,SVVGLRGWNEQY
TRBV7-9,TRBJ2-1,TRBD2,ASSLAGGRADEQF
TRBV7-6,TRBJ2-1,.,ASSLDLYNEQF
TRBV12-3/TRBV12-4,TRBJ2-4,TRBD1,ASRLETAGGRDIQY
TRBV6-2/TRBV6-3,TRBJ1-1,.,ASRSQGEAF
TRBV20-1,TRBJ2-3,.,SAGGSGGRDTQY
TRBV13,TRBJ2-7,TRBD2,ASSLWRGGTEQY
TRBV29-1,TRBJ1-3,.,SVRISGNTIY
TRBV6-4,TRBJ1-4,.,ASSDFRRNEKLF
TRBV28,TRBJ2-3,.,ASSFPPGPTDTQY
TRBV7-3,TRBJ2-2,TRBD2,ASSLVGTSGAGELF
TRBV19,TRBJ1-1,TRBD1,ASSMDRGTEAF
TRBV5-5,TRBJ2-3,TRBD1,ASVTGGTDTQY
TRBV7-2,TRBJ2-1,.,ASSLEYYNEQF